In its sample, the clone carrying this T cell receptor beta chain was seen many times. Its antigen is as yet unknown. This entry belongs to a study of identical twins. This CDR3 has 10 residues. Trimming took 4 bases from V and 4 from J, leaving 4 bases between them. Germline V gene data show CDR1 as DFQATT and CDR2 as SNEGSKA (reference sequence). General observations from the study: There was more out-of-frame TCR alpha sharing in monozygotic twins than models estimated. With beta out-of-frame sequences, excess sharing by twins was weaker.

Template switching introduced a universal primer site, and the cDNA bore unique molecular identifiers. TCRdb reprocessed the 5' RACE reads with MiXCR, giving one entry per CDR3 protein. Of about 280,000 distinct CDR3 sequences in the sample, approximately 8% were seen once. The same sample was also studied in work on yellow fever vaccine responses in identical twins.

The rearrangement uses TRBV20-1 and TRBJ1-1, with D unclear. The specimen was memory (CD45RO+) T cells sorted from blood. The sequence derives from a woman under 30 in good health. The CDR3 region is CSAKVTEAFF. In DNA, the CDR3 is TGCAGTGCTAAGGTCACTGAAGCTTTCTTT.